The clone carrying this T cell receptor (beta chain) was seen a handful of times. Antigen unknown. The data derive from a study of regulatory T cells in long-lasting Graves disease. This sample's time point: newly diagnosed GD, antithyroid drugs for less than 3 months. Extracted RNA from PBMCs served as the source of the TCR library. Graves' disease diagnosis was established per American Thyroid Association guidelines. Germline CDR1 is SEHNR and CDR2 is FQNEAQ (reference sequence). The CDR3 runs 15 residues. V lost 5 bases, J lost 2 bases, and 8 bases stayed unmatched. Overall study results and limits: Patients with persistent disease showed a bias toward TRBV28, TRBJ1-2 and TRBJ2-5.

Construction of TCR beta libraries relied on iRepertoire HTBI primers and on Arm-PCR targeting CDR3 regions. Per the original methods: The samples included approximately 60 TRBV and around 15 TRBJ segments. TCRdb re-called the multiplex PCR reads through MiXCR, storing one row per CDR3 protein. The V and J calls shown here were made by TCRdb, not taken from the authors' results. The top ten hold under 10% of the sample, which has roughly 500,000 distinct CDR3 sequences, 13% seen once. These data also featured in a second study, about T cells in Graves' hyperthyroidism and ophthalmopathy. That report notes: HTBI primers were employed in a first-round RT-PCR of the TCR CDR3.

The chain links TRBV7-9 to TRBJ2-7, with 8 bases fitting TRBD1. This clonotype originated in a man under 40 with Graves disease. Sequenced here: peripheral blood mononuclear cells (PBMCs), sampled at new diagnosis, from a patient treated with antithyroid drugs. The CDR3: CASSPLTGEAYEQYF. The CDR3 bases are TGTGCCAGCAGCCCCCTGACAGGGGAGGCCTACGAGCAGTACTTC.